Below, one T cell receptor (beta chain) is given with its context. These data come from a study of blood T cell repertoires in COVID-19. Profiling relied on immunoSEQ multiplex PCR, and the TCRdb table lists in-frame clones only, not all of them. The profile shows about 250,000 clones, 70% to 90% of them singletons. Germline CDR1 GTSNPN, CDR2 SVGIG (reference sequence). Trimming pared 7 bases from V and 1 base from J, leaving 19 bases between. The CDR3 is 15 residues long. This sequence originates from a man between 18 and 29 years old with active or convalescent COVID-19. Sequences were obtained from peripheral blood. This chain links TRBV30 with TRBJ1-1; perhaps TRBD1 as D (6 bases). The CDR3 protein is CASGRGATANTEAFF. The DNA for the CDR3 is TGTGCCTCCGGACGGGGGGCCACAGCGAACACTGAAGCTTTCTTT.